These 27 T cell receptor beta chains were sequenced from one sample in a study of T cell responses to AZD1222 COVID-19 vaccine (dated by TCRdb to about 2021). The time point label on this specimen signifies: about 28 days (+/-7) after the second vaccine dose. Library creation used the immunoSEQ multiplex PCR assay. Held by TCRdb, this immuneACCESS table contains in-frame sequences only and omits some clones. Under half of the omission traces to an unresolved V gene where checked; the cause of the rest is unknown. Within this sample are about 150,000 clones, with 80% to 95% of them counted one time only. The ten largest clones represent 3% to 4% of the sample. The material sequenced was peripheral blood, taken 28 days after the second AZD1222 dose. Receptors were obtained from an adult who received the AZD1222 COVID-19 vaccine.

This chain connects TRBV7-2 to TRBJ1-2, with 8 bases fitting TRBD1. After removal of 2 bases from V and 5 bases from J, the junction contained 7 bases not matched to a gene. CDR3 size: 15 residues. Germline lookup yields CDR1 SGHTA and CDR2 FQGNSA. The CDR3: CASSLRAGGDYGYTF. The DNA for the CDR3 is TGTGCCAGCAGCTTACGGGCAGGGGGCGATTATGGCTACACCTTC.

V and J are TRBV29-1 and TRBJ1-4, with D uncertain. Trimming left V 7 bases short and J 0 bases short, with 12 bases between. The length of the CDR3 is 14 residues. Germline V lookup: CDR1 SQVTM, CDR2 ANQGSEA. As DNA, the CDR3 is TGCAGCGCTCAGGTCCACGCAACTAATGAAAAACTGTTTTTT. It yields the protein CSAQVHATNEKLFF.

The V and J genes are TRBV19 and TRBJ1-1; no reliable D call. V was clipped by 2 bases and J by 7 bases, with 11 bases between them. From germline, CDR1 is LNHDA and CDR2 SQIVND (reference sequence). The length of the CDR3 is 13 residues. CDR3 nucleotide sequence: TGTGCCAGTAGTATACCCGGGCCCTTTGAAGCTTTCTTT. Its translation: CASSIPGPFEAFF.

This chain links TRBV4-3 with TRBJ1-1; D possibly corresponds to TRBD1 (5 bases). Trimming pared 5 bases from V and 1 base from J, leaving 11 bases between. Germline V gene lookup returns CDR1 LGHNA and CDR2 YSLEER. The CDR3 has 14 residues. The chain's CDR3 is CASSSAGTNTEAFF. DNA for the CDR3: TGCGCCAGCAGCTCCGCGGGGACGAACACTGAAGCTTTCTTT.

Points on this clone: Other DNA sequences within the sample encode an identical CDR3. The chain recombines TRBV19 with TRBJ1-5; D is ambiguous. Germline V gene lookup returns CDR1 LNHDA and CDR2 SQIVND (reference sequence). The CDR3 runs to 14 residues. Between the trimmed V and J ends, which lost 3 bases and 7 bases, there was a span of 13 bases. CDR3 sequence: CASSIKGGRQPQHF. The DNA for the CDR3 is TGTGCCAGTAGTATTAAGGGCGGGCGACAGCCCCAGCATTTT.

This chain uses TRBV7-9 with TRBJ1-1; D is ambiguous. Trimming left V 2 bases short and J 6 bases short, with 4 bases between. The CDR3 length is 11 residues. Per the germline V gene, CDR1 is SEHNR and CDR2 is FQNEAQ (reference sequence). CDR3 in DNA: TGTGCCAGCAGCTTACGGTCTGAAGCTTTCTTT. It is translated as CASSLRSEAFF.

J is TRBJ2-7 and V is TRBV5-7, with 10 bases lining up with TRBD1. Being an ORF, TRBV5-7 has a function that is uncertain. Trimming cost V 4 bases and J 6 bases; bases outside gene matches: 7. CDR3 length: 14 amino acids. The DNA for the CDR3 is TGTGCCAGCAGCCCCCAGGACAGGGGGATCGAGCAGTACTTC. Protein: CASSPQDRGIEQYF.

V gene TRBV12-3 or TRBV12-4 combines with J gene TRBJ1-2; a weak D match, TRBD1 (5 bases). This CDR3 region has 13 residues. Trimming stripped 6 bases from V and 3 bases from J, with 11 bases between. This CDR3 reads CASSTRVDYGYTF. The DNA for the CDR3 is TGTGCCAGCAGCACCAGGGTGGACTATGGCTACACCTTC.

The chain has TRBV2 and TRBJ2-7; TRBD2 matches 9 bases. Germline values: CDR1 SNHLY, CDR2 FYNNEI. This CDR3 contains 14 residues. The J segment lost 0 bases and the V segment lost 8 bases, leaving 5 bases of the junction unmatched. CDR3 in amino acids: CASVGTSSSYEQYF. The CDR3 bases are TGTGCCAGCGTGGGGACTAGCAGCTCCTACGAGCAGTACTTC.

The chain carries TRBV28 and TRBJ2-2, with D tentatively TRBD1 or TRBD2 (5 bases each). CDR3 length: 16 amino acids. Germline values: CDR1 MDHEN, CDR2 SYDVKM. V was trimmed by 8 bases and J by 5 bases, leaving 21 bases between them. The CDR3 protein is CASEVAGTPGTGELFF. In DNA, the CDR3 is TGTGCCAGCGAAGTCGCCGGGACCCCCGGAACCGGGGAGCTGTTTTTT.

The chain joins TRBV30 to TRBJ2-7, with 11 bases fitting TRBD2. V lost 7 bases to trimming and J lost 2 bases; unmatched junction nucleotides: 4. CDR3 length: 13 amino acids. Germline V gives CDR1 GTSNPN, CDR2 SVGIG (reference sequence). This chain's CDR3 is CASGTSGTYEQYF. Here the CDR3 DNA reads TGTGCCTCCGGGACTAGCGGCACCTACGAGCAGTACTTC.

This chain uses TRBV4-2 with TRBJ1-6; D not certain. V was trimmed by 4 bases and J by 4 bases, leaving 8 bases between them. The germline gives CDR1 LGHNA, CDR2 YNFKEQ. This CDR3 has 14 amino acids. The CDR3: CASSPDGYNSPLHF. In DNA form, the CDR3 reads TGTGCCAGCAGCCCGGACGGATATAATTCACCCCTCCACTTT.

V and J are TRBV6-6 and TRBJ2-7; a possible D gene is TRBD1 (6 bases). V was shortened by 4 bases and J by 1 base, with 14 bases between the two germline ends. The CDR3 is made up of 15 amino acids. Germline loops: CDR1 MNHNY, CDR2 SVGAGI (reference sequence). Written as DNA, the CDR3 is TGTGCCAGCAGTTCGCCTGGGGACACTTCCTACGAGCAGTACTTC. Its translation is CASSSPGDTSYEQYF.

The rearrangement uses TRBV24-1 and TRBJ2-1; 9 nucleotides agree with TRBD1. V dropped 3 bases and J dropped 6; count of bases not matched to a gene: 8. This CDR3 is 16 amino acids long. CDR1 is KGHDR, CDR2 SFDVKD, per germline. CDR3 sequence: CATSDLPGQGSNEQFF. The CDR3 DNA reads TGTGCCACCAGTGATCTCCCGGGACAGGGTAGCAATGAGCAGTTCTTC.

This rearrangement joins TRBV5-5 to TRBJ1-4; tentatively, D is TRBD1 (5 bases). Germline V gene lookup returns CDR1 SGHKS and CDR2 YYEKEE (reference sequence). The V end lost 4 bases, the J end lost 4 bases, and 14 bases lay between the germline ends. This CDR3 comprises 15 residues. The DNA of the CDR3 is TGTGCCAGCAGCAGGACCGGGACTGTTAATGAAAAACTGTTTTTT. Protein: CASSRTGTVNEKLFF.

The gene calls are TRBV19 and TRBJ1-2; maybe TRBD1 (6 bases). The CDR3 spans 14 residues. Per the germline V gene, CDR1 is LNHDA and CDR2 is SQIVND (reference sequence). V gave up 5 bases and J gave up 4 bases, with 14 bases separating them. The CDR3 DNA sequence: TGTGCCAGTAGTCCGGGGGGCCGCGGCTATGGCTACACCTTC. It codes for CASSPGGRGYGYTF.

The CDR3 reads CASSETTSRDYGYTF. As DNA, the CDR3 is TGTGCCAGTTCCGAGACGACATCTCGAGACTATGGCTACACCTTC. The J gene is TRBJ1-2, the V gene TRBV19; D remains ambiguous. Trimming took 8 bases from V and 3 from J, leaving 19 bases between them. Germline-derived CDR1 and CDR2 are LNHDA and SQIVND (reference sequence). This CDR3 spans 15 amino acids.

This rearrangement joins TRBV28 to TRBJ1-2, with TRBD1 as a possible D gene (5 bases). From germline, CDR1 is MDHEN and CDR2 SYDVKM. The CDR3 consists of 13 residues. V dropped 1 base and J dropped 6 bases, with 9 bases sitting between them. CDR3 sequence: CASSLFGGNGYTF. The CDR3 region has the DNA TGTGCCAGCAGTTTATTCGGGGGGAATGGCTACACCTTC.

CDR3 amino acids: CASSSPAGSYNEQFF. For the CDR3, the DNA is TGTGCCAGCAGTTCTCCAGCGGGGTCCTACAATGAGCAGTTCTTC. The rearrangement uses TRBV28 and TRBJ2-1, with 7 bases lining up with TRBD2. Losses at the gene ends were 4 bases for V and 1 base for J; bases not matched to a gene: 4. CDR3 length: 15 residues. CDR1 and CDR2 from the germline V gene are MDHEN and SYDVKM.

This clone has only a few counts. The V call is TRBV24-1, the J call TRBJ2-3; TRBD1 aligns across 8 bases. CDR1 is KGHDR and CDR2 is SFDVKD in the germline V gene. The CDR3 runs 15 residues. Germline trimming cut 3 bases from V and 1 base from J; bases unmatched to any gene: 2. The CDR3 region has the DNA TGTGCCACCAGTGATGCGGACAGGGGCACAGATACGCAGTATTTT. This encodes CATSDADRGTDTQYF.

This chain links TRBV6-2 or TRBV6-3 with TRBJ1-2; no clear D. Germline values: CDR1 MNHEY, CDR2 SVGEGT. The CDR3 has 15 residues. V was shortened by 0 bases and J by 3 bases, with 11 bases between the two germline ends. CDR3 bases: TGTGCCAGCAGTTACTCGATCAGGTGGGACTATGGCTACACCTTC. It specifies CASSYSIRWDYGYTF.

This clone occurred once. The chain employs TRBV27 and TRBJ1-2; TRBD1 is a possible D gene (5 bases). This CDR3 contains 13 residues. Per germline, CDR1 MNHEY and CDR2 SMNVEV (reference sequence). V lost 5 bases to trimming and J lost 8 bases, with 15 bases between them. The CDR3: CASSTGLTGGYTF. The CDR3 DNA is TGTGCCAGCAGTACAGGATTAACCGGCGGCTACACCTTC.

This chain joins TRBV5-1 and TRBJ2-5; 8 bases line up with TRBD1. The CDR3 is 15 residues long. Germline V gene lookup returns CDR1 SGHRS and CDR2 YFSETQ. Trimming at V came to 7 bases and at J to 2 bases, leaving 10 bases not matched to a gene. The CDR3 DNA follows: TGCGCCAGCGGGCCTTGGACAGGGCCGCAAGAGACCCAGTACTTC. This encodes CASGPWTGPQETQYF.

The chain joins TRBV10-3 to TRBJ2-3; 12 positions agree with TRBD2. The CDR3 runs to 16 residues. V shed 3 bases, J shed 3 bases, and the junction held 4 bases outside the gene matches. Germline CDR1 and CDR2: ENHRY and SYGVKD. Here the CDR3 DNA reads TGTGCCATCAGTGATTCGGGACTAGCGGGTACAGATACGCAGTATTTT. Translated, it gives CAISDSGLAGTDTQYF.

J is TRBJ2-1 and V is TRBV7-8, with 7 positions matching TRBD2. CDR1 SGHVS and CDR2 FQNEAQ come from the germline V gene. V lost 4 bases to trimming and J lost 4 bases; unmatched junction nucleotides: 7. CDR3 size: 15 residues. DNA for the CDR3: TGTGCCAGCAGCTGGACCGGAGCGGGGTACAATGAGCAGTTCTTC. Its translation: CASSWTGAGYNEQFF.

The chain is built from TRBV5-1 and TRBJ1-6; 7 bases map to TRBD1. Losses at the gene ends were 4 bases for V and 4 bases for J; bases not matched to a gene: 14. CDR3 length: 18 amino acids. The germline V gene encodes CDR1 SGHRS and CDR2 YFSETQ. Written as DNA, the CDR3 is TGCGCCAGCAGCCTTTTTCTCCGGGACAGATCTTATAATTCACCCCTCCACTTT. Protein product: CASSLFLRDRSYNSPLHF.

V and J are TRBV5-1 and TRBJ2-3; D not certain. Germline-derived CDR1 and CDR2 are SGHRS and YFSETQ. V was clipped by 0 bases and J by 6 bases, with 8 bases between them. The CDR3 has 13 residues. CDR3 sequence (DNA): TGCGCCAGCAGCTTGGCCGGGCGGGATACGCAGTATTTT. Translated, it gives CASSLAGRDTQYF.